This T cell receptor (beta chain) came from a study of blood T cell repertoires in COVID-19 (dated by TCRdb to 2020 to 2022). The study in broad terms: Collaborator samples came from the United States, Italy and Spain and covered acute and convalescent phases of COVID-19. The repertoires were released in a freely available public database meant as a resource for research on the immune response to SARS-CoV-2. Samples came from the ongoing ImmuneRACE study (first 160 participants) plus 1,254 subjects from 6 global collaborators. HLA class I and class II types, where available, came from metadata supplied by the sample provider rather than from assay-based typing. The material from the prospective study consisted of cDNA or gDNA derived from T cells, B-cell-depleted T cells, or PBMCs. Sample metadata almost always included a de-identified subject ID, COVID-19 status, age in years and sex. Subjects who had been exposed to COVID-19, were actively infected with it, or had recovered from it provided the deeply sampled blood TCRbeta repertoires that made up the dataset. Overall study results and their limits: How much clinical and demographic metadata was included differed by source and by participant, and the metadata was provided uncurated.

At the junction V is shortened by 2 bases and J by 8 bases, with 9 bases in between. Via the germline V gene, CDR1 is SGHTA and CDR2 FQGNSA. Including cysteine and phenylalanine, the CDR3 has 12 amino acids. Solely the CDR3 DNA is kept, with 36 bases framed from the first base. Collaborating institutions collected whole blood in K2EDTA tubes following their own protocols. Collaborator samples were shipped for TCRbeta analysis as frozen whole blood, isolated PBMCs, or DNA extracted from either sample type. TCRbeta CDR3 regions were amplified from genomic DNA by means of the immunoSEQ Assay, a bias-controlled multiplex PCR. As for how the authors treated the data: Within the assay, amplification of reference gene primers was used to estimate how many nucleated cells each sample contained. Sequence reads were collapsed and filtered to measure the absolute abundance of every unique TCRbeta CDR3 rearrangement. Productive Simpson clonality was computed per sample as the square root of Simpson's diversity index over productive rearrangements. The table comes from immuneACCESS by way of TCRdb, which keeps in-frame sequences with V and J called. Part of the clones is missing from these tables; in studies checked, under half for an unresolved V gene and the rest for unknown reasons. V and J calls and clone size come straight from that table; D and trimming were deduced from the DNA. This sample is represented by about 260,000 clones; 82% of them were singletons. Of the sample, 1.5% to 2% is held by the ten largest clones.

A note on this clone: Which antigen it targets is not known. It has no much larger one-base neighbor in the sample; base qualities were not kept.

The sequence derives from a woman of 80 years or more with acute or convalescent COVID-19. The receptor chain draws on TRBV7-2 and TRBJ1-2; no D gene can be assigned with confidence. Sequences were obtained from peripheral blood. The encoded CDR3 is CASSLLRFGYTF. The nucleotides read TGTGCCAGCAGCTTACTCCGTTTCGGCTACACCTTC.